The next 7 T cell receptor beta chains were all read from a single sample in a study of T-cell memory formation after mild COVID-19. TCRdb called the 5' RACE reads again in MiXCR, with one record for every CDR3 protein. This sample carries under 450,000 distinct CDR3 sequences, approximately 14% of them seen once, and the ten largest clones take around a fifth. Sequencing was carried out using PBMCs or a T cell subset sorted from them (not recorded which). The source is a man in his late teens or twenties who had mild COVID-19 (a few samples of this study predate the infection). Cell type and time point are not known.

The J gene is TRBJ2-5, the V gene TRBV5-4; D is uncertain. The V and J ends lost 4 bases and 5 bases respectively, with 21 bases between them. The CDR3 length is 16 residues. Germline-derived CDR1 and CDR2 are SGHNT and YYREEE (reference sequence). CDR3 protein: CASSRDQRTGGETQYF. CDR3 nucleotide sequence: TGTGCCAGCAGCCGAGATCAAAGGACGGGTGGGGAGACCCAGTACTTC. Full variable domain (rest looked up from reference TRBV5-4 and TRBJ2-5): ETGVTQSPTHLIKTRGQQVTLRCSSQSGHNTVSWYQQALGQGPQFIFQYYREEENGRGNFPPRFSGLQFPNYSSELNVNALELDDSALYLCASSRDQRTGGETQYFGPGTRLLVL.

The rearrangement uses TRBV7-9 and TRBJ2-1; possible D gene TRBD2, 5 bases. Per the germline V gene, CDR1 is SEHNR and CDR2 is FQNEAQ (reference sequence). The CDR3 totals 13 residues. V lost 3 bases and J 7 bases, leaving 10 bases between the germline ends. This CDR3 is CASSFIEGNEQFF. CDR3 sequence (DNA): TGTGCCAGCAGCTTTATTGAGGGAAATGAGCAGTTCTTC.

This clonotype was recorded at least ten times. The chain employs TRBV10-1 and TRBJ2-7, with D possibly being TRBD2 (6 bases). The CDR3 contains 16 residues. The ends were cut back, 0 bases at V and 12 bases at J, with 24 bases in the middle. Germline CDR1 is WNHNN and CDR2 is SYGVQD (reference sequence). This CDR3 is CASSESIGGTPIRRYF. CDR3 DNA sequence: TGCGCCAGCAGTGAGTCGATTGGGGGGACCCCTATTCGGCGGTACTTC.

The chain joins TRBV24-1 to TRBJ2-2; no reliable D call. V was cut by 7 bases and J by 0 bases, with 8 bases left in between. Germline CDR1 and CDR2: KGHDR and SFDVKD. The CDR3 has 14 residues. CDR3 sequence reads: CATSRRSNTGELFF. For the CDR3, the DNA is TGTGCCACCAGCAGGAGATCGAACACCGGGGAGCTGTTTTTT.

The rearrangement uses TRBV5-1 and TRBJ1-4; 7 bases agree with TRBD1. The J segment lost 8 bases and the V segment lost 0 bases, leaving 4 bases of the junction unmatched. CDR1 is SGHRS, CDR2 YFSETQ, per germline. The CDR3 runs to 14 residues. CDR3 in amino acids: CASSLDRGDEKLFF. In nucleotides, the CDR3 is TGCGCCAGCAGCTTGGACAGGGGAGACGAAAAACTGTTTTTT.

The chain links TRBV7-9 to TRBJ2-1; TRBD1 might be the D (6 bases). From germline, CDR1 is SEHNR and CDR2 FQNEAQ (reference sequence). The CDR3 spans 12 residues. The V and J ends lost 7 bases and 9 bases respectively, with 13 bases between them. The CDR3 spells CASKRGGVEQFF. Here the CDR3 DNA reads TGTGCCAGCAAACGAGGGGGAGTTGAGCAGTTCTTC.

This clonotype was counted a few times. The chain carries TRBV5-1 and TRBJ2-5; TRBD2 aligns across 9 bases. This CDR3 is 15 amino acids long. Germline V gene data show CDR1 as SGHRS and CDR2 as YFSETQ. J lost 0 bases, V lost 3 bases, and 3 bases had no gene match. The CDR3, as DNA: TGCGCCAGCAGCTGGCTAGCGGGGAACCAAGAGACCCAGTACTTC. This sequence encodes CASSWLAGNQETQYF.